Listed below are T cell receptor beta chains from one sample, sequenced in a study of T cells in Graves' hyperthyroidism and ophthalmopathy. TCRdb reprocessed the multiplex PCR reads with MiXCR, giving one entry per CDR3 protein. Altogether approximately 620,000 distinct CDR3 sequences are present, roughly 15% being singletons, with the ten largest covering approximately 3.5%. Sequencing input: blood. These receptors were obtained from a woman between 40 and 55 years old with Graves' ophthalmopathy. Both conserved end residues are part of each CDR3. The D gene is left open where the match is weak. The size of a clone is reported for some rows only, either as once, few or many, or as a class for expanded clones.

D gene	V gene	J gene	clone size	CDR3 DNA	CDR3 protein
TRBD1	TRBV2	TRBJ1-5	many	TGTGCCAGCAGCCAAGACAGGGCGGGAGGCAATCAGCCCCAGCATTTT	CASSQDRAGGNQPQHF
TRBD2	TRBV24-1	TRBJ2-1	-	TGTGCCACCAGTGACCGGGGGGACCGGGTCAATGAGCAGTTCTTC	CATSDRGDRVNEQFF
TRBD2	TRBV30	TRBJ2-3	many	TGTGCCTCTTCGGGGGACTACTCTAGCACAGATACGCAGTATTTT	CASSGDYSSTDTQYF
-	TRBV28	TRBJ1-3	-	TGTGCCGGATCACCAAGGGGAGGCTCTGGAAACACCATATATTTT	CAGSPRGGSGNTIYF
-	TRBV20-1	TRBJ2-7	many	TGCAGTGCTAGAGATCTCCCTAGCGCATCCTACGAGCAGTACTTC	CSARDLPSASYEQYF
TRBD2	TRBV6-1	TRBJ2-2	-	TGTGCCAGCAAGAGCGGGAGTGATACCGGGGAGCTGTTTTTT	CASKSGSDTGELFF
-	TRBV28	TRBJ2-7	-	TGTGCCAGCAGAACATCCCCCATGAACGAGCAGTACTTC	CASRTSPMNEQYF
-	TRBV27	TRBJ2-7	many	TGTGCCAGCAGTTTAAAGGGCCCTAGAGATACCTACGAGCAGTACTTC	CASSLKGPRDTYEQYF
TRBD2	TRBV27	TRBJ2-1	many	TGTGCCAGCAGTTCCTGGGCTAGCGGGAGTTTTGGGTACAATGAGCAGTTCTTC	CASSSWASGSFGYNEQFF
-	TRBV7-9	TRBJ2-1	many	TGTGCCAGCAGCTGGGCAGGGGATGAGCAGTTCTTC	CASSWAGDEQFF
TRBD1	TRBV5-1	TRBJ2-7	many	TGCGCCAGCAGCCCTCGGGACAGGGGGCAGGAGCAGTACTTC	CASSPRDRGQEQYF
-	TRBV28	TRBJ1-2	-	TGTGCCAGCAGTTACTTGAGGGTGGGGGACACCTTC	CASSYLRVGDTF
TRBD1	TRBV9	TRBJ2-1	few	TGTGCCAGCAGCGTACTCATGGGACAGGGTAAAAGCAATGAGCAGTTCTTC	CASSVLMGQGKSNEQFF
TRBD2	TRBV3-1	TRBJ2-1	many	TGTGCCAGCAGCCCACTTAGCGGGGGGTCCTTCAATGAGCAGTTCTTC	CASSPLSGGSFNEQFF
-	TRBV18	TRBJ1-2	many	TGTGCCAGCTCACCACAAACGTCCTCTAACTATGGCTACACCTTC	CASSPQTSSNYGYTF
-	TRBV6-5	TRBJ1-5	many	TGTGCCAGCAGTTACTCAGACGGGGGCGGCAATCAGCCCCAGCATTTT	CASSYSDGGGNQPQHF
-	TRBV3-1	TRBJ1-3	-	TGTGCCAGCAGTTCGTGGGTTAGCTCTGGAAACACCATATATTTT	CASSSWVSSGNTIYF
TRBD2	TRBV5-1	TRBJ2-3	many	TGCGCCAGCAGCATCCAACTAGCGGGATCAGGAGATACGCAGTATTTT	CASSIQLAGSGDTQYF
TRBD1	TRBV5-1	TRBJ1-3	-	TGCGCCAGCAGCTTGGAGGCAGGGGGTTCTGGAAACACCATATATTTT	CASSLEAGGSGNTIYF
TRBD1	TRBV12-3/TRBV12-4	TRBJ2-7	many	TGTGCCAGCGAAGAAAAGGACAGGCGCTTCTACGAGCAGTACTTC	CASEEKDRRFYEQYF
-	TRBV6-5	TRBJ1-5	few	TGTGCCAGCAGTTACGGGGAGGGTCAGCCCCAGCATTTT	CASSYGEGQPQHF
TRBD1	TRBV2	TRBJ1-6	many	TGTGCCAGCAGTGAGAGGCACAGGGGTAATTCACCCCTCCACTTT	CASSERHRGNSPLHF
-	TRBV15	TRBJ2-1	-	TGTGCCACCAGCAGAGATCTCGGCGGAAGCTCCTACAATGAGCAGTTCTTC	CATSRDLGGSSYNEQFF
-	TRBV6-1	TRBJ2-3	few	TGTGCCAGCAGTCCCTCTCCACACACAGATACGCAGTATTTT	CASSPSPHTDTQYF
-	TRBV4-1	TRBJ1-3	few	TGCGCCAGCAGCCAAGTTACAGGGCGCTCTGGAAACACCATATATTTT	CASSQVTGRSGNTIYF
TRBD2	TRBV24-1	TRBJ2-1	many	TGTGCCACCAGTGATCCTCAGCGGGAGGAAACGGATGAGCAGTTCTTC	CATSDPQREETDEQFF
-	TRBV6-1	TRBJ1-1	many	TGTGCCAGCAGTTCACGACAGCTGCCTGAAGCTTTCTTT	CASSSRQLPEAFF
-	TRBV9	TRBJ2-6	-	TGTGCCAGCAGCGGGAGACCTGGGGCCAACGTCCTGACTTTC	CASSGRPGANVLTF
-	TRBV2	TRBJ1-2	many	TGTGCCAGCAGTGAACAGGGAGACAACTATGGCTACACCTTC	CASSEQGDNYGYTF
TRBD2	TRBV18	TRBJ2-1	many	TGTGCCAGCTCACAACAGCGGGAGTACAATGAGCAGTTCTTC	CASSQQREYNEQFF
TRBD1	TRBV20-1	TRBJ2-5	-	TGCAGTGCTCCCTCCCGGGACAGGGGGCTAGGGGAGACCCAGTACTTC	CSAPSRDRGLGETQYF
-	TRBV19	TRBJ2-1	few	TGTGCCAGTACTCAGGGAGACAACAATGAGCAGTTCTTC	CASTQGDNNEQFF
TRBD2	TRBV5-6	TRBJ2-2	-	TGTGCCAGCAGCAAGGGACTAGCGGGAGTCCTCGGGGAGCTGTTTTTT	CASSKGLAGVLGELFF
-	TRBV15	TRBJ2-6	-	TGTGCCACCAGCAGAGAACTACTAGTTGGTACAGACCACCCTGGGGCCAACGTCCTGACTTTC	CATSRELLVGTDHPGANVLTF
TRBD1	TRBV7-2	TRBJ1-1	-	TGTGCCAGCAGCGTCGGCAGGGGGCAGGGCACTGAAGCTTTCTTT	CASSVGRGQGTEAFF